These T cell receptor beta chains were read from a single sample in a study of blood T cell repertoires in COVID-19. Repertoires were generated with immunoSEQ multiplex PCR, while TCRdb's copy carries only in-frame clones and drops some. The table records roughly 120,000 clones, 70% to 90% of them present only once. Sequenced material: peripheral blood. The origin of the receptors is a man between 65 and 85 years old who had recovered from COVID-19. Both conserved end residues are part of each CDR3. Clone sizes are given selectively: once, few, many, or a class where the clone is expanded.

v_call: TRBV9; clone_size: once; cdr3_aa: CASSVDQGFTDTQYF
v_call: TRBV5-1; clone_size: -; cdr3_aa: CASPPGAGGPTMDEQFF
v_call: TRBV5-5; clone_size: -; cdr3_aa: CASRGERVGGEQYF
v_call: TRBV6-4; clone_size: -; cdr3_aa: CASSENRYTEAFF
v_call: TRBV11-3; clone_size: -; cdr3_aa: CASEDRGAGELFF
v_call: TRBV28; clone_size: -; cdr3_aa: CASSVVREQYF
v_call: TRBV9; clone_size: -; cdr3_aa: CASSAVGTGYGYGYTF
v_call: TRBV25-1; clone_size: -; cdr3_aa: CASSESTTWNTQYF
v_call: TRBV9; clone_size: once; cdr3_aa: CASSVKLAGGWDTQYF
v_call: TRBV28; clone_size: few; cdr3_aa: CASSMTGTGSGRPLF
v_call: TRBV5-6; clone_size: -; cdr3_aa: CASSWGLAGGREQYF
v_call: TRBV7-2; clone_size: few; cdr3_aa: CASSLGQVQYF
v_call: TRBV5-1; clone_size: -; cdr3_aa: CASSLGGPLNSPLHF
v_call: TRBV9; clone_size: -; cdr3_aa: CASSPPGGRNNSPLHF
v_call: TRBV7-2; clone_size: -; cdr3_aa: CASSLAWGWETQYF
v_call: TRBV7-9; clone_size: -; cdr3_aa: CASSFKETQYF
v_call: TRBV18; clone_size: -; cdr3_aa: CASSPIRQGVSGGYTF
v_call: TRBV4-3; clone_size: -; cdr3_aa: CASSQGLRDSRPHWTAGYTF
v_call: TRBV13; clone_size: -; cdr3_aa: CASSLRGNQPQHF
v_call: TRBV18; clone_size: -; cdr3_aa: CASSPGGGANYGYTF
v_call: TRBV24-1; clone_size: -; cdr3_aa: CATGSAEAKNIQYF
v_call: TRBV28; clone_size: few; cdr3_aa: CASSLAWGQPQHF
v_call: TRBV3-1/TRBV3-2; clone_size: -; cdr3_aa: CASSQDRGAQQGAFNEKLFF
v_call: TRBV12-3/TRBV12-4; clone_size: -; cdr3_aa: CASREQGVDTQYF
v_call: TRBV4-1; clone_size: -; cdr3_aa: CASSQTSLTRETQYF
v_call: TRBV5-1; clone_size: -; cdr3_aa: CASSLGLAGREQYF
v_call: TRBV11-3; clone_size: -; cdr3_aa: CASSLAREAGELFF
v_call: TRBV4-3; clone_size: -; cdr3_aa: CASSQDSHYEQYF
v_call: TRBV24-1; clone_size: -; cdr3_aa: CATSDLWGGNQPQHF
v_call: TRBV28; clone_size: -; cdr3_aa: CASSFAGTGNQPQHF
v_call: TRBV2; clone_size: once; cdr3_aa: CASRGGYESYNEQFF
v_call: TRBV7-2; clone_size: -; cdr3_aa: CASSQRGSQETQYF
v_call: TRBV30; clone_size: -; cdr3_aa: CAWSPGIYEQYF
v_call: TRBV29-1; clone_size: -; cdr3_aa: CSVEVQGHYGYTF
v_call: TRBV10-3; clone_size: once; cdr3_aa: CAISEGLAGWKGETQYF
v_call: TRBV6-1; clone_size: few; cdr3_aa: CASSEGHPNTIYF
v_call: TRBV7-2; clone_size: -; cdr3_aa: CASSLALGTGNYEQYF
v_call: TRBV28; clone_size: -; cdr3_aa: CASTLGGEAFF
v_call: TRBV28; clone_size: -; cdr3_aa: CASSLLGWSYGYTF
v_call: TRBV5-1; clone_size: -; cdr3_aa: CASSFDSGIYGYTF
v_call: TRBV11-2; clone_size: -; cdr3_aa: CASSLAGGTHYEQYF
v_call: TRBV18; clone_size: -; cdr3_aa: CASSPSLAGNGNEQFF
v_call: TRBV5-1; clone_size: -; cdr3_aa: CASSRRTGDTGELFF
v_call: TRBV10-3; clone_size: -; cdr3_aa: CAIRGGTGRSGEQYF
v_call: TRBV28; clone_size: few; cdr3_aa: CASSPPSGRVYYYEQYF
v_call: TRBV15; clone_size: few; cdr3_aa: CATSNLAEETQYF
v_call: TRBV6-5; clone_size: -; cdr3_aa: CASRRLAGSLVAQYF
v_call: TRBV19; clone_size: -; cdr3_aa: CASRPRGGLADTQYF
v_call: TRBV6-5; clone_size: once; cdr3_aa: CATSGGYYNEQFF
v_call: TRBV5-1; clone_size: -; cdr3_aa: CASSEGDYGYTF
v_call: TRBV5-1; clone_size: few; cdr3_aa: CASSRSGADYGYTF
v_call: TRBV9; clone_size: once; cdr3_aa: CASSPHLGGQTYEQYF
v_call: TRBV6-5; clone_size: -; cdr3_aa: CASRLSGPIYEQYF
v_call: TRBV6-6; clone_size: -; cdr3_aa: CASSSEGAWETQYF
v_call: TRBV7-2; clone_size: -; cdr3_aa: CASSLRIGTHNTGELFF
v_call: TRBV21-1; clone_size: -; cdr3_aa: CASSRPSGQGSNQPQHF
v_call: TRBV5-1; clone_size: -; cdr3_aa: CASSLMTGLETQYF
v_call: TRBV12-3/TRBV12-4; clone_size: -; cdr3_aa: CASSLMDSRVAFF
v_call: TRBV4-2; clone_size: -; cdr3_aa: CASSQVGGGGQGAREQYF
v_call: TRBV28; clone_size: -; cdr3_aa: CASRSLSRAYEQYF